Below are 17 T cell receptor beta chains sequenced from a single sample in a study of early T cells in non-severe SARS-CoV-2 infection. Each CDR3 protein is one row after TCRdb ran MiXCR on the 5' RACE reads. The sample lists roughly 55,000 distinct CDR3 sequences; just under 15% were seen once. The specimen was whole blood, collected at baseline. These receptors were taken from an adult who was a healthcare worker with PCR-confirmed SARS-CoV-2 infection or an uninfected control (not recorded which).

Many counts were recorded for this clonotype. V is TRBV24-1 and J is TRBJ2-5; 7 bases agree with TRBD1. Germline CDR1 KGHDR, CDR2 SFDVKD. This CDR3 spans 14 amino acids. Germline trimming cut 4 bases from V and 4 bases from J; bases unmatched to any gene: 5. DNA of the CDR3: TGTGCCACCAGTGACACGACAGGGTTAGAGACCCAGTACTTC. Translation: CATSDTTGLETQYF.

Ten or more counts support this clonotype. The gene calls are TRBV11-1 and TRBJ2-7; no clear D. Trimming cost V 5 bases and J 0 bases, with 8 bases left between them. The germline CDR1 and CDR2 sequences are SGHAT and FQDESV (reference sequence). The length of the CDR3 is 13 residues. The CDR3 region is CASSPRPSYEQYF. DNA of the CDR3: TGTGCCAGCAGCCCTAGGCCCTCCTACGAGCAGTACTTC.

The gene calls are TRBV20-1 and TRBJ2-3; 8 bases are a match to TRBD2. The CDR3 loop spans 14 amino acids. With V trimmed by 4 bases and J by 2 bases, 5 bases remained unmatched. Germline V gives CDR1 DFQATT, CDR2 SNEGSKA (reference sequence). CDR3 sequence (DNA): TGCAGTGCTATACTAGCGGCTATCACAGATACGCAGTATTTT. It codes for CSAILAAITDTQYF.

In its sample, this clonotype was seen a few times. The chain couples TRBV3-1 to TRBJ1-1; 9 nucleotides line up with TRBD1. The V gene end was trimmed by 3 bases and the J gene end by 4 bases; junction bases not matched to a gene: 6. CDR1 and CDR2 from the germline V gene are LGHDT and YNNKEL (reference sequence). CDR3 length: 15 residues. Here the CDR3 DNA reads TGTGCCAGCAGCCAGCCCGACAGGGGGAGCACTGAAGCTTTCTTT. As protein: CASSQPDRGSTEAFF.

This clonotype was detected a few times. This chain connects TRBV20-1 to TRBJ2-7; 7 bases line up with TRBD2. The length of the CDR3 is 16 residues. Germline V CDR1 and CDR2: DFQATT, SNEGSKA (reference sequence). V trimming: 0 bases; J trimming: 5 bases; junction bases outside the gene matches: 13. The CDR3 region is CSARDSDGGSGNEQYF. Here the CDR3 DNA reads TGCAGTGCTAGAGATAGTGATGGCGGGAGTGGCAACGAGCAGTACTTC.

The chain employs TRBV6-1 and TRBJ2-7; 11 bases map to TRBD1. V lost 6 bases to trimming and J lost 5 bases; unmatched junction nucleotides: 3. Germline V gives CDR1 MNHNS, CDR2 SASEGT. The CDR3 extends over 13 amino acids. CDR3 nucleotides: TGTGCCAGCAGGGGACAGGGGGAGGACGAGCAGTACTTC. This translates into CASRGQGEDEQYF.

This clonotype was recorded many times. The V gene is TRBV28, the J gene TRBJ1-1; D remains unclear. This CDR3 has 14 residues. The V gene lost 3 bases and the J gene lost 3 bases, with 11 bases spanning the gap. Germline loops: CDR1 MDHEN, CDR2 SYDVKM. The CDR3 region has the DNA TGTGCCAGCAGTTTGGCCGACGGGTACACTGAAGCTTTCTTT. Translation gives CASSLADGYTEAFF.

This clonotype has more than one count but fewer than ten. The rearrangement uses TRBV28 and TRBJ1-2; D not resolved. Germline V gene lookup returns CDR1 MDHEN and CDR2 SYDVKM. This CDR3 region has 12 residues. V dropped 6 bases and J dropped 4 bases, with 9 bases sitting between them. The DNA of the CDR3 is TGTGCCAGCAGCTTGGGCCGCTATGGCTACACCTTC. Amino acids: CASSLGRYGYTF.

V and J are TRBV5-1 and TRBJ1-1; unclear D gene. V shed 0 bases and J shed 1 base, with 10 bases lying between them. The CDR3 covers 15 residues. Germline assignment: CDR1 SGHRS and CDR2 YFSETQ. The CDR3 nucleotides read TGCGCCAGCAGCTTGGACAGCCGAGAGAACACTGAAGCTTTCTTT. It yields the protein CASSLDSRENTEAFF.

CDR3 bases: TGTGCCAGCAGCTTGACAGAAGGCACTGAAGCTTTCTTT. Protein product: CASSLTEGTEAFF. The chain carries TRBV12-3 or TRBV12-4 and TRBJ1-1, with D possibly TRBD1 on 5 matching bases. Trimming cost V 6 bases and J 4 bases, with 12 bases left between them. The length of the CDR3 is 13 residues.

As for this clonotype: One end of the junction varies from germline; a read error may be responsible. The chain couples TRBV14 to TRBJ2-1; either TRBD1 or TRBD2 may supply D (6 bases each). CDR3 size: 16 residues. Germline V gene data show CDR1 as SGHDN and CDR2 as FVKESK. In nucleotides, the CDR3 is TGTGCCAGCAGCCAAGATAGCCCGGGGGCGGGGAATGAGCAGTTCTTT. It is translated as CASSQDSPGAGNEQFF.

The rearrangement uses TRBV29-1 and TRBJ1-4; tentative D call: TRBD1 (5 bases). The CDR3 consists of 13 residues. CDR1 is SQVTM and CDR2 is ANQGSEA in the germline V gene. The V and J ends lost 5 bases and 8 bases respectively, with 15 bases between them. The CDR3 DNA follows: TGCAGCGTTAAAGGCAGGGTTGGGGAAAAACTGTTTTTT. Translated: CSVKGRVGEKLFF.

The table lists this clonotype with many counts. The chain carries TRBV7-8 and TRBJ2-5; 7 bases are a match to TRBD2. CDR1 is SGHVS and CDR2 is FQNEAQ in the germline V gene. The CDR3 is 15 residues long. V dropped 3 bases and J dropped 1; count of bases not matched to a gene: 5. The CDR3 DNA is TGTGCCAGCAGCTTTCGGCGGGGGAGCCAAGAGACCCAGTACTTC. Its translation: CASSFRRGSQETQYF. Using reference TRBV7-8 and TRBJ2-5 for the parts outside the CDR3, the full variable domain is GAGVSQSPRYKVAKRGQDVALRCDPISGHVSLFWYQQALGQGPEFLTYFQNEAQLDKSGLPSDRFFAERPEGSVSTLKIQRTQQEDSAVYLCASSFRRGSQETQYFGPGTRLLVL.

This clonotype was seen a few times. This sequence joins TRBV20-1 and TRBJ1-4, with TRBD1 as a possible D gene (5 bases). V was trimmed by 0 bases and J by 6 bases, leaving 14 bases between them. Per germline, CDR1 DFQATT and CDR2 SNEGSKA (reference sequence). The CDR3 runs to 15 residues. The CDR3 sequence: CSARDPRGVDEKLFF. As DNA, the CDR3 is TGCAGTGCTAGAGATCCAAGAGGGGTAGATGAAAAACTGTTTTTT.

Ten or more counts support this clonotype. J is TRBJ1-5 and V is TRBV20-1; D is uncertain. The CDR3 loop spans 11 amino acids. Trimming left V 1 base short and J 6 bases short, with 4 bases between. Looked up from germline, CDR1 is DFQATT and CDR2 is SNEGSKA (reference sequence). CDR3: CSARGSQPQHF. CDR3 sequence (DNA): TGCAGTGCTAGAGGAAGTCAGCCCCAGCATTTT.

At least ten counts were recorded for this clonotype. This chain's CDR3 is CASSLSLAGSYNEQFF. Written as DNA, the CDR3 is TGTGCCAGCAGCTTATCCCTAGCGGGATCCTACAATGAGCAGTTCTTC. This chain connects TRBV7-9 to TRBJ2-1; 9 bases line up with TRBD2. The germline V gene has CDR1 SEHNR and CDR2 FQNEAQ (reference sequence). The CDR3 spans 16 residues. Germline trimming cut 2 bases from V and 1 base from J; bases unmatched to any gene: 3.

This clonotype was recorded many times. The rearrangement links TRBV20-1 to TRBJ1-5; D is possibly TRBD1 (5 bases). The CDR3 runs 15 residues. Looked up from germline, CDR1 is DFQATT and CDR2 is SNEGSKA (reference sequence). Deletions cut 1 base from V and 2 bases from J, with 12 bases between. The CDR3 region is CSARAGWIGNQPQHF. CDR3 nucleotide sequence: TGCAGTGCTAGAGCAGGGTGGATCGGCAATCAGCCCCAGCATTTT.